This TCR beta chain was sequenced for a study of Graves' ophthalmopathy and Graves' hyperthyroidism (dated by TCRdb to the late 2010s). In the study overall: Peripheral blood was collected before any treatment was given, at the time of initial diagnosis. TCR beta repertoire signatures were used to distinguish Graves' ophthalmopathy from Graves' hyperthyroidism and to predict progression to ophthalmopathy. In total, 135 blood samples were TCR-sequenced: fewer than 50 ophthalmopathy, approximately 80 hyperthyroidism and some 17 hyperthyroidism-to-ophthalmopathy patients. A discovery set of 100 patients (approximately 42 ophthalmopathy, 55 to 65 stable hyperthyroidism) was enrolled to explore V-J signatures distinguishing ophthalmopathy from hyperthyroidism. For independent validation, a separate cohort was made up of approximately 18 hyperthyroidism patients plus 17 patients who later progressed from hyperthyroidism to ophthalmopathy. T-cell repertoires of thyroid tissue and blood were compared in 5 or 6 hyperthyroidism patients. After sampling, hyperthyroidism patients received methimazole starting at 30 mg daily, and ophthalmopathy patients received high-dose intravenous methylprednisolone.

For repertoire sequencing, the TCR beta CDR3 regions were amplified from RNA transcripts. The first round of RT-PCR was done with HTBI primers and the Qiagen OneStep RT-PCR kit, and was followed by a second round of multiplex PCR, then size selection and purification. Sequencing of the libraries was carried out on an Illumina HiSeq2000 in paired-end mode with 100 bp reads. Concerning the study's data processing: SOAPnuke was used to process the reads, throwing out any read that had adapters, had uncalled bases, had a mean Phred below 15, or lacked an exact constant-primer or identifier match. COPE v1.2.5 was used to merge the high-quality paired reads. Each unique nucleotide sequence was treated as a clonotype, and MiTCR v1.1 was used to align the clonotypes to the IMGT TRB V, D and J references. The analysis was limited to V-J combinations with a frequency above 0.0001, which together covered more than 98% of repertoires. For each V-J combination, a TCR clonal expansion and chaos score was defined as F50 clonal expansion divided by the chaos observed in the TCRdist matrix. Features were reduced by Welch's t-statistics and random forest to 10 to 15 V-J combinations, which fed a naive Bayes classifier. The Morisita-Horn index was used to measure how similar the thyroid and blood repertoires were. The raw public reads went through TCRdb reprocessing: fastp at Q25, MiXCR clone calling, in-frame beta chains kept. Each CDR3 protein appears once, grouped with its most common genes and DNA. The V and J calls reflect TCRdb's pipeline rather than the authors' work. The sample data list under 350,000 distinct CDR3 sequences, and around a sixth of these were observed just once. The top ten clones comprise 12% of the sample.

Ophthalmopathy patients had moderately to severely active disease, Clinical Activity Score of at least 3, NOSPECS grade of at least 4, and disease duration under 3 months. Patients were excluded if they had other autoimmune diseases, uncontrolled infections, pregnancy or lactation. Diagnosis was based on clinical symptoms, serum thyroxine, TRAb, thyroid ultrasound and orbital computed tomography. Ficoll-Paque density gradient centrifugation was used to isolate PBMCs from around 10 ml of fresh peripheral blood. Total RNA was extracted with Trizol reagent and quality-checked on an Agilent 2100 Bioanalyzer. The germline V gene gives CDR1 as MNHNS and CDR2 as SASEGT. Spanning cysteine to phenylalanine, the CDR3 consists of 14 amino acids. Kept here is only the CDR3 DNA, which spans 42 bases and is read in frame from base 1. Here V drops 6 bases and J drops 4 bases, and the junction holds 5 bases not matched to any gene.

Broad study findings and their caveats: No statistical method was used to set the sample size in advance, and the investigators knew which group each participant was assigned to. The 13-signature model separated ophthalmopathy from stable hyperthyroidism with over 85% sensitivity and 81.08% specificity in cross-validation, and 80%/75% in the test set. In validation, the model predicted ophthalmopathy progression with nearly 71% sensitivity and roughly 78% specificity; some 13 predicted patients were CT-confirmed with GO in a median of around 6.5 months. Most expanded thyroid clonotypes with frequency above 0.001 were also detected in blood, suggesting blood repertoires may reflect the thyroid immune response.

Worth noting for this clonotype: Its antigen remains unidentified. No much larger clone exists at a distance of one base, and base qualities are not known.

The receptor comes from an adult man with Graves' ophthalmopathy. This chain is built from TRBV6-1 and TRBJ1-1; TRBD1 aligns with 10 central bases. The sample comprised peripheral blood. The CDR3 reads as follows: CASSDWTGGTEAFF. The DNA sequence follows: TGTGCCAGCAGCGATTGGACAGGGGGCACTGAAGCTTTCTTT.